These 11 T cell receptor beta chains originate from one sample sequenced in a study of T cell repertoires in cytomegalovirus infection. Their target antigens are unknown. TCRdb reprocessed the reads via MiXCR and lists one record per CDR3 protein. The sample carries 700,000 to 950,000 distinct CDR3 sequences, approximately 29% recorded once. This material consisted of cultured CD8+ T cells from PBMCs, taken from culture after CMV antigen stimulation. These receptors all come from a human donor in good health (CMV status not recorded). Some clones in this sample may be carry-over from other donors' samples.

A remark on this clonotype: Given a much more abundant clone one base away, this may be a read error. The chain is built from TRBV12-3 or TRBV12-4 and TRBJ1-1; D possibly corresponds to TRBD1 (6 bases). Trimming cost V 7 bases and J 8 bases, with 14 bases left between them. The CDR3 covers 12 residues. CDR3: CASTVGTSEAFF. The CDR3, as DNA: TGTGCCAGCACCGTCGGGACATCCGAAGCTTTCTTT.

To note about this clonotype: Just one base apart from a much larger clone, this may be a read error. The J gene is TRBJ2-1, the V gene TRBV6-5; D call uncertain. The ends were cut back, 7 bases at V and 7 bases at J, with 11 bases in the middle. Germline CDR1 reads MNHEY; CDR2 reads SVGAGI. This CDR3 has 12 amino acids. The CDR3 sequence is CASNMGNNEQFF. The CDR3 nucleotides are TGTGCCAGCAACATGGGGAATAATGAGCAGTTCTTC.

DNA for the CDR3: TGTGCCAGCAGTGAAGCGTACCTGTCGAACACTGAAGCTTTCTTT. Translating it yields CASSEAYLSNTEAFF. V gene TRBV6-1 combines with J gene TRBJ1-1; no firm D call. There are 15 residues in the CDR3. Looked up from germline, CDR1 is MNHNS and CDR2 is SASEGT. V dropped 0 bases and J dropped 1 base, with 9 bases sitting between them.

The V and J genes are TRBV10-2 and TRBJ2-7; D might be TRBD1 (5 bases). V was shortened by 0 bases and J by 4 bases, with 10 bases between the two germline ends. Germline CDR1 reads WSHSY; CDR2 reads SAAADI. This CDR3 contains 14 residues. Here the CDR3 DNA reads TGCGCCAGCAGTGAGTCCCACGACAGTTACGAGCAGTACTTC. As protein: CASSESHDSYEQYF.

This clonotype was recorded a few times. This chain connects TRBV11-2 to TRBJ2-7; maybe TRBD2 (6 bases). CDR3 length: 15 amino acids. Trimming removed 0 bases at V and 2 bases at J, with 11 bases between. CDR1 and CDR2 from the germline V gene are SGHAT and FQNNGV. This CDR3 is CASSLDGGFAYEQYV. The CDR3 DNA is TGTGCCAGCAGCTTAGATGGGGGGTTTGCCTACGAGCAGTACGTC.

This clonotype was seen a handful of times. This chain joins TRBV5-4 and TRBJ1-1; TRBD1 might be the D (5 bases). Trimming removed 7 bases at V and 6 bases at J, with 19 bases between. The CDR3 loop spans 14 amino acids. The germline V gene encodes CDR1 SGHNT and CDR2 YYREEE (reference sequence). The CDR3: CASSAGRPDPEAFF. CDR3 DNA: TGTGCCAGCTCAGCAGGGCGGCCCGACCCTGAAGCTTTCTTT.

This clonotype was counted between two and nine times. The chain links TRBV2 to TRBJ2-2; D possibly corresponds to TRBD1 (6 bases). CDR3 length: 16 residues. Germline V CDR1 and CDR2: SNHLY, FYNNEI. Between the trimmed V and J ends, which lost 5 bases and 4 bases, there was a span of 17 bases. The CDR3 DNA reads TGTGCCAGCAGTCCTCAAGGCACAGGGATCACCGGGGAGCTGTTTTTT. It translates to CASSPQGTGITGELFF.

The chain combines TRBV10-3 with TRBJ2-7, with 9 bases identical to TRBD1. The ends lost 6 bases at V and 2 bases at J; junction bases unmatched: 2. The CDR3 loop spans 13 amino acids. Germline V gives CDR1 ENHRY, CDR2 SYGVKD. The DNA of the CDR3 is TGTGCCATCAGGGACAGGGGCACCTACGAGCAGTACTTC. The encoded protein is CAIRDRGTYEQYF.

This chain joins TRBV29-1 and TRBJ2-7, with D unresolved. Germline CDR1 reads SQVTM; CDR2 reads ANQGSEA. The CDR3 sequence is 13 residues long. The V gene lost 3 bases and the J gene lost 0 bases, with 9 bases spanning the gap. The CDR3: CSVDSDSSYEQYF. The CDR3 DNA is TGCAGCGTTGACAGCGATAGCTCCTACGAGCAGTACTTC.

The genes are TRBV14 and TRBJ2-2; D remains ambiguous. V was shortened by 0 bases and J by 3 bases, with 8 bases between the two germline ends. The germline gives CDR1 SGHDN, CDR2 FVKESK. The CDR3 length is 15 residues. CDR3 sequence reads: CASSQEEQYTGELFF. The DNA for the CDR3 is TGTGCCAGCAGCCAAGAGGAACAGTACACCGGGGAGCTGTTTTTT.

This clonotype was detected many times. The V gene is TRBV7-9, the J gene TRBJ1-4; 10 positions match TRBD1. This CDR3 region has 15 residues. Germline lookup yields CDR1 SEHNR and CDR2 FQNEAQ (reference sequence). V lost 5 bases to trimming and J lost 8 bases; unmatched junction nucleotides: 8. This CDR3 is CASSSPGTGDEKLFF. The CDR3 bases are TGTGCCAGCAGCAGCCCCGGGACAGGGGACGAAAAACTGTTTTTT.